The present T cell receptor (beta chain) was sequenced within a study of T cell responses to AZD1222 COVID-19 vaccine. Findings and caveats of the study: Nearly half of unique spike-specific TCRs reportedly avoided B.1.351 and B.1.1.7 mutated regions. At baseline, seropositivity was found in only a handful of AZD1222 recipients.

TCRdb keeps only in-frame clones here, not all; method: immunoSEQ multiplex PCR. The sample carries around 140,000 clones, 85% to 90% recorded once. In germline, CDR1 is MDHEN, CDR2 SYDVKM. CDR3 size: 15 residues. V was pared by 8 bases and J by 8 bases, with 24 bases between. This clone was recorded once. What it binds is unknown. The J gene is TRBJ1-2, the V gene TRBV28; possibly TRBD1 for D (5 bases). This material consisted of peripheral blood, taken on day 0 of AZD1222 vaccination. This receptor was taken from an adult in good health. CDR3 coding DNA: TGTGCCAGCCGATTTGTGGGGGTTACTAATTCGGGCTACACCTTC. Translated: CASRFVGVTNSGYTF.